This TCR beta chain comes out of a study of T-cell reconstitution after alpha-beta-depleted transplantation in children. Germline-derived CDR1 and CDR2 are SSHAT and FNYEAQ (reference sequence). CDR3 length: 15 amino acids. This clonotype was recorded many times. Its antigen is currently unknown. The junction differs from germline at one of its ends, possibly a read error. The TCRbeta library incorporated unique molecular identifiers. TCRdb passed the PCR reads through MiXCR, listing each CDR3 protein once. The sample shows fewer than 35,000 distinct CDR3 sequences, 5% to 7.5% of them seen only once. Study-level results: From surviving recipient T cells and thymic progenitors came the high day-60 TCRbeta diversity observed in some patients. About two months after transplant, alpha-beta T cells reportedly came from several hundred expanded graft clones.

The chain employs TRBV7-7 and TRBJ1-3; D call uncertain. This clonotype was obtained from a child less than two years old who had a stem cell transplant for acute myeloid leukemia, so the T cells may come from the graft donor. The sample in question was peripheral blood, obtained 60 days after TCRalphabeta/CD19-depleted stem cell transplant. The CDR3 spells CASSSRMGTGNTIYF. DNA of the CDR3: TGTGCTAGCAGCTCCCGAATGGGTACTGGAAACACCATATATTTT.